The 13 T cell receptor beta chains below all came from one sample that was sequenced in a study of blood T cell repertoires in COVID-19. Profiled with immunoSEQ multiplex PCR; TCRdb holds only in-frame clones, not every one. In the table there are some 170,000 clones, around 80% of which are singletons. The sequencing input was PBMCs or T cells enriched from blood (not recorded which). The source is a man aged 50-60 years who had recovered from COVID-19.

CDR3 residues: CASSKGQGVDEAFF. The CDR3 DNA is TGTGCCAGCAGTAAGGGACAGGGTGTCGATGAAGCTTTCTTT. The rearrangement links TRBV6-5 to TRBJ1-1; TRBD1 aligns across 9 bases. The CDR3 runs 14 residues. CDR1 and CDR2 from the germline V gene are MNHEY and SVGAGI. The ends lost 5 bases at V and 7 bases at J; junction bases unmatched: 8.

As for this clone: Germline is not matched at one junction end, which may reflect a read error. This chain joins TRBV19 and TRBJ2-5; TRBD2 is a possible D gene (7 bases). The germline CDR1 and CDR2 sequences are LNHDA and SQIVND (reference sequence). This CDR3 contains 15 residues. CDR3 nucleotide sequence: TGCGCTTCTTCAGGGCTCGGGGGGCGGCAAGAGACCCAGTACTTC. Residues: CASSGLGGRQETQYF.

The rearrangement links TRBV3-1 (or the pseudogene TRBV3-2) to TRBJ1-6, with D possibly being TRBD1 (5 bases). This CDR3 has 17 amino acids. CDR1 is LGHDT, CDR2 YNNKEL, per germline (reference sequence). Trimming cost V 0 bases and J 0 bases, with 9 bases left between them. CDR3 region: CASSQDEGLSYNSPLHF. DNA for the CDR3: TGTGCCAGCAGCCAAGATGAGGGACTCTCCTATAATTCACCCCTCCACTTT.

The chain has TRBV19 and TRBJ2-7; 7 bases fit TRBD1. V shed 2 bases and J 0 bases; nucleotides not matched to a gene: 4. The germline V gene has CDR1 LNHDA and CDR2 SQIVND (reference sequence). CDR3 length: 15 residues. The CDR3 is CASSIYGQASYEQYF. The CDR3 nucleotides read TGTGCCAGTAGTATATATGGACAGGCCTCCTACGAGCAGTACTTC. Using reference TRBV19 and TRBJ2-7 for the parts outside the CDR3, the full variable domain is DGGITQSPKYLFRKEGQNVTLSCEQNLNHDAMYWYRQDPGQGLRLIYYSQIVNDFQKGDIAEGYSVSREKKESFPLTVTSAQKNPTAFYLCASSIYGQASYEQYFGPGTRLTVT.

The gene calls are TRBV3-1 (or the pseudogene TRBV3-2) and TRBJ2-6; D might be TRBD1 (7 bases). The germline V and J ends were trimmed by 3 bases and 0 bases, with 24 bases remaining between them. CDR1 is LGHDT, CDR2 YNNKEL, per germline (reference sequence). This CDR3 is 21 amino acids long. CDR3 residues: CASSHSSGGGIQSSGANVLTF. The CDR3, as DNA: TGTGCCAGCAGCCATTCATCAGGGGGAGGCATTCAGAGCTCTGGGGCCAACGTCCTGACTTTC.

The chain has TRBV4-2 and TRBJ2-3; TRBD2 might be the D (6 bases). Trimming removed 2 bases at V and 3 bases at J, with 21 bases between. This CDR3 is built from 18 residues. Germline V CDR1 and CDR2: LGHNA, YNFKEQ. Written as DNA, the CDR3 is TGTGCCAGCAGCCAACCCAAGGGACTGATCAGACCTACAGATACGCAGTATTTT. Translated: CASSQPKGLIRPTDTQYF.

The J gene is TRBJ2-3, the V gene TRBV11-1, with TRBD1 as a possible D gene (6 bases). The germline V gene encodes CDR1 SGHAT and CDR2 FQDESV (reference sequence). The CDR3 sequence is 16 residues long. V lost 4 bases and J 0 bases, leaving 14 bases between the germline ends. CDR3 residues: CASSSYRASSTDTQYF. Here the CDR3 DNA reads TGTGCCAGCAGCTCTTACAGGGCCTCTAGCACAGATACGCAGTATTTT.

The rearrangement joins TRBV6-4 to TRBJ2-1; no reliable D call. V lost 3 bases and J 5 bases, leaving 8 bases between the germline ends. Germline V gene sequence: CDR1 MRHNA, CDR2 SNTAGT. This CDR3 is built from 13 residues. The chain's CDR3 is CASSEYDNNEQFF. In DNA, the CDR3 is TGTGCCAGCAGTGAATACGACAACAATGAGCAGTTCTTC.

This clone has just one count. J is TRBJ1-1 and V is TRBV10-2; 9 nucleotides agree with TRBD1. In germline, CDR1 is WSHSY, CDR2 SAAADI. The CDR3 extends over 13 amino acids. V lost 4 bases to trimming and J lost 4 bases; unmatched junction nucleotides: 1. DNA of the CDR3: TGCGCCAGCAGTGCGACAGGGGGCACTGAAGCTTTCTTT. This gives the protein CASSATGGTEAFF.

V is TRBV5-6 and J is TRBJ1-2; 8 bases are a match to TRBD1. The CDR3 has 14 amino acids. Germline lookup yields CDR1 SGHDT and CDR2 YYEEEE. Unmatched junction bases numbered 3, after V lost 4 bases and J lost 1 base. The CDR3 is CASSGTGDNYGYTF. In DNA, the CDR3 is TGTGCCAGCAGCGGGACAGGCGATAACTATGGCTACACCTTC.

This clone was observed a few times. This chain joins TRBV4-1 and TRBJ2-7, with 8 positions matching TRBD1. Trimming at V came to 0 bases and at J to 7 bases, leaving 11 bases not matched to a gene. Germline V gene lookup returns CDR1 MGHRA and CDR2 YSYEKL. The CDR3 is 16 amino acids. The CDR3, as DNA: TGCGCCAGCAGCCAAGACCCGGGACAGGTGAGGGGAGAGCAGTACTTC. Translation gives CASSQDPGQVRGEQYF.

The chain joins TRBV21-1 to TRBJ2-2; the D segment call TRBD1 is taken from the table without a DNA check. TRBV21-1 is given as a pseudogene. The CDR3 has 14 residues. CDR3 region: CASNRGADTGELFF. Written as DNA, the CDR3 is TGTGCCAGTAACAGGGGAGCTGACACCGGGGAGCTGTTTTTT.

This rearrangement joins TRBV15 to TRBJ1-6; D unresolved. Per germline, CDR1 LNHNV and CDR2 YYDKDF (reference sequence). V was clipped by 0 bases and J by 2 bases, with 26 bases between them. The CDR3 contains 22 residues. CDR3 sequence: CATSRDPPGSFLRGTYNSPLHF. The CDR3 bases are TGTGCCACCAGCAGAGATCCCCCGGGCAGCTTCTTAAGAGGGACCTATAATTCACCCCTCCACTTT.